A selection of T cell receptor beta chains follows, all from one sample in a study of vaccination effects on CD4 cells after COVID-19. The data were produced by immunoSEQ multiplex PCR, yet TCRdb's version contains in-frame clones alone and is incomplete. The sample has under 70,000 clones, about 79% seen once. Their cognate antigens are unknown. Sequenced here: CD4+ T cells from PBMCs cultured with HCoV-OC43 spike peptides, sampled before COVID-19 vaccination. All receptors come from a human donor who received a COVID-19 vaccine. Each CDR3 is given with its conserved first and last residue. A D gene is named only where the DNA matches it firmly. The size field is filled for only some rows; it gives once, few, many or a size class.

cdr3_nt: TGCGCCAGCAGGGCTAGCGGGGGGATGGAGCAGTTCTTC; cdr3_aa: CASRASGGMEQFF; j_call: TRBJ2-1; clone_size: .; cdr3_length: 13; d_call: TRBD2; v_call: TRBV10-1
cdr3_nt: TGTGCCACCGTCGAGGGACAGGGGTCCTGGGAGACCCAGTACTTC; cdr3_aa: CATVEGQGSWETQYF; j_call: TRBJ2-5; clone_size: .; cdr3_length: 15; d_call: TRBD1; v_call: TRBV19
cdr3_nt: TGTGCCAGCAGGGAGGGGGGGACCTACAATGAGCAGTTCTTC; cdr3_aa: CASREGGTYNEQFF; j_call: TRBJ2-1; clone_size: .; cdr3_length: 14; d_call: .; v_call: TRBV7-2
cdr3_nt: TGTGCCAGCAGTTACACGGTTAGCGGCACGCCCGGGTACTTC; cdr3_aa: CASSYTVSGTPGYF; j_call: TRBJ2-5; clone_size: .; cdr3_length: 14; d_call: .; v_call: TRBV6-6
cdr3_nt: TGTGCCAGCAGGTTAAGAGGGGGGAACACCGGGGAGCTGTTTTTT; cdr3_aa: CASRLRGGNTGELFF; j_call: TRBJ2-2; clone_size: .; cdr3_length: 15; d_call: .; v_call: TRBV7-2
cdr3_nt: TGTGCCAGCAGCCAAGGGAGGTACGGTGGGAGCTCTGGAAACACCATATATTTT; cdr3_aa: CASSQGRYGGSSGNTIYF; j_call: TRBJ1-3; clone_size: .; cdr3_length: 18; d_call: .; v_call: TRBV16
cdr3_nt: TGTGCCAGCTCTTTAGCGGGGGGAAGCACAGATACGCAGTATTTT; cdr3_aa: CASSLAGGSTDTQYF; j_call: TRBJ2-3; clone_size: .; cdr3_length: 15; d_call: TRBD2; v_call: TRBV18
cdr3_nt: TGTGCCAGCTCTCCCGGCTTTGGGCAAACTAATGAAAAACTGTTTTTT; cdr3_aa: CASSPGFGQTNEKLFF; j_call: TRBJ1-4; clone_size: .; cdr3_length: 16; d_call: .; v_call: TRBV18
cdr3_nt: TGTGCCAGCAGTTTTGCGAGTCCGGGCTCCTATAATTCACCCCTCCACTTT; cdr3_aa: CASSFASPGSYNSPLHF; j_call: TRBJ1-6; clone_size: .; cdr3_length: 17; d_call: .; v_call: TRBV27
cdr3_nt: TGCGCCAGCCATTTCGACGGGACCGGGGAGCTGTTTTTT; cdr3_aa: CASHFDGTGELFF; j_call: TRBJ2-2; clone_size: few; cdr3_length: 13; d_call: .; v_call: TRBV4-1
cdr3_nt: TGTGCCACCCGCGGGGGGTTCGGCACAGATACGCAGTATTTT; cdr3_aa: CATRGGFGTDTQYF; j_call: TRBJ2-3; clone_size: .; cdr3_length: 14; d_call: TRBD2; v_call: TRBV24-1
cdr3_nt: TGTGCCTGGAGTCTTGTTAGCGGGGGGAGTCCAGATACGCAGTATTTT; cdr3_aa: CAWSLVSGGSPDTQYF; j_call: TRBJ2-3; clone_size: .; cdr3_length: 16; d_call: TRBD2; v_call: TRBV30
cdr3_nt: TGCAGCGTTGCGCACGGAGAAAAGGGTGGCTACACCTTC; cdr3_aa: CSVAHGEKGGYTF; j_call: TRBJ1-2; clone_size: .; cdr3_length: 13; d_call: .; v_call: TRBV29-1
cdr3_nt: TGTGCCAGCAGCTCTCACAGTGCCAACTATGGCTACACCTTC; cdr3_aa: CASSSHSANYGYTF; j_call: TRBJ1-2; clone_size: .; cdr3_length: 14; d_call: .; v_call: TRBV3-1/TRBV3-2
cdr3_nt: TGTGCCAGCAGCCCAAACAGGGGGCCTAACTATGGCTACACCTTC; cdr3_aa: CASSPNRGPNYGYTF; j_call: TRBJ1-2; clone_size: .; cdr3_length: 15; d_call: TRBD1; v_call: TRBV6-5
cdr3_nt: TGTGCCACCAGCAGAGCCGGGACAGCTAGCACAGATACGCAGTATTTT; cdr3_aa: CATSRAGTASTDTQYF; j_call: TRBJ2-3; clone_size: .; cdr3_length: 16; d_call: TRBD1; v_call: TRBV15
cdr3_nt: TGTGCCAGCAGCGTACCTTCCAGGGAAAACATTCAGTACTTC; cdr3_aa: CASSVPSRENIQYF; j_call: TRBJ2-4; clone_size: .; cdr3_length: 14; d_call: .; v_call: TRBV9
cdr3_nt: TGTGCCTGGACTAGGGGTTTAGCGTTTGAAAAACTGTTTTTT; cdr3_aa: CAWTRGLAFEKLFF; j_call: TRBJ1-4; clone_size: .; cdr3_length: 14; d_call: .; v_call: TRBV30
cdr3_nt: TGTGCCAGCAGTCGAATCTTCCCGGGACCTGGCAGTGAAAAACTGTTTTTT; cdr3_aa: CASSRIFPGPGSEKLFF; j_call: TRBJ1-4; clone_size: once; cdr3_length: 17; d_call: .; v_call: TRBV6-6
cdr3_nt: TGCGCCAGCAGGGGCAGGCTGAACACTGAAGCTTTCTTT; cdr3_aa: CASRGRLNTEAFF; j_call: TRBJ1-1; clone_size: .; cdr3_length: 13; d_call: .; v_call: TRBV5-1
cdr3_nt: TGTGCCAGCAGCGGCCTAAACACCGGGGAGCTGTTTTTT; cdr3_aa: CASSGLNTGELFF; j_call: TRBJ2-2; clone_size: .; cdr3_length: 13; d_call: .; v_call: TRBV9
cdr3_nt: TGTGCCAGCAGGCACCAACAGGGCAATCAGCCCCAGCATTTT; cdr3_aa: CASRHQQGNQPQHF; j_call: TRBJ1-5; clone_size: few; cdr3_length: 14; d_call: .; v_call: TRBV6-5
cdr3_nt: TGTGCCAGCAGCTTAGAGCTTAGCGGGGGGCCAAGAAAAGAGACCCAGTACTTC; cdr3_aa: CASSLELSGGPRKETQYF; j_call: TRBJ2-5; clone_size: .; cdr3_length: 18; d_call: TRBD2; v_call: TRBV11-2
cdr3_nt: TGTGCCAGCTCCAGGGGGGCAACAGATACGCAGTATTTT; cdr3_aa: CASSRGATDTQYF; j_call: TRBJ2-3; clone_size: .; cdr3_length: 13; d_call: .; v_call: TRBV7-3
cdr3_nt: TGTGCCTGGAGTCGGGGACTCCGCAGGGAAGACGGGGAGCTGTTTTTT; cdr3_aa: CAWSRGLRREDGELFF; j_call: TRBJ2-2; clone_size: .; cdr3_length: 16; d_call: .; v_call: TRBV30
cdr3_nt: TGTGCCGGGGTCCTGGGCGAGATGGCGAGGGGGGATGAGCAGTTCTTC; cdr3_aa: CAGVLGEMARGDEQFF; j_call: TRBJ2-1; clone_size: .; cdr3_length: 16; d_call: .; v_call: TRBV30
cdr3_nt: TGTGCCTCTCAGCGGGGTTCGACAGATACGCAGTATTTT; cdr3_aa: CASQRGSTDTQYF; j_call: TRBJ2-3; clone_size: .; cdr3_length: 13; d_call: TRBD2; v_call: TRBV24-1
cdr3_nt: TGCAGCGTCGCGCAGGTCGGTGAGCAGTTCTTC; cdr3_aa: CSVAQVGEQFF; j_call: TRBJ2-1; clone_size: .; cdr3_length: 11; d_call: .; v_call: TRBV29-1
cdr3_nt: TGTGCCAGCTCCTCTCCAGGGGAAGATGAAAAACTGTTTTTT; cdr3_aa: CASSSPGEDEKLFF; j_call: TRBJ1-4; clone_size: .; cdr3_length: 14; d_call: .; v_call: TRBV27